The next 2 T cell receptor beta chains were all read from a single sample in a study of T cell changes during pregnancy in multiple sclerosis. TCRdb keeps only in-frame clones here, not all; method: immunoSEQ multiplex PCR. The sample lists 29,000 or so clones, approximately 90% occurring once. Source: CD8+ T cells from peripheral blood mononuclear cells, taken in the second trimester of pregnancy. Source of these receptors: a female donor with multiple sclerosis, enrolled in a pregnancy study.

The chain links TRBV2 to TRBJ2-2; D is perhaps TRBD1 (6 bases). The ends were cut back, 5 bases at V and 4 bases at J, with 11 bases in the middle. The germline gives CDR1 SNHLY, CDR2 FYNNEI. The CDR3 totals 14 residues. The CDR3 DNA reads TGTGCCAGCAGTCCAGGGGATAGCACCGGGGAGCTGTTTTTT. This gives the protein CASSPGDSTGELFF.

The V and J genes are TRBV7-9 and TRBJ1-5; D possibly corresponds to TRBD1 (5 bases). CDR1 SEHNR and CDR2 FQNEAQ come from the germline V gene (reference sequence). CDR3 size: 14 residues. The germline V and J ends were trimmed by 5 bases and 3 bases, with 11 bases remaining between them. This CDR3 reads CASSGDSINQPQHF. CDR3 coding DNA: TGTGCCAGCAGCGGTGACAGTATCAATCAGCCCCAGCATTTT.